What follows are 2 T cell receptor beta chains derived from one specimen sequenced in a study of Ad26.COV2.S vaccination and SARS-CoV-2 variants (dated by TCRdb to the early 2020s). The library was produced with the immunoSEQ multiplex PCR assay. Imported from immuneACCESS, the table was reduced by TCRdb to in-frame sequences with V and J called. These copies leave out some clones; in studies compared against another copy, an unresolved V gene accounts for under half, and the cause of the remainder is not known. In all, the sample holds about 440,000 clones, and 90% of those were seen once. The ten largest clones take up under 4.5% of the sample. In light of the paper, this sample's treatment or condition label describes: 15 to 20 received Ad26.COV2.S at low or high dose, single or two shots; several received placebo; per-sample allocation not given. For vaccine and placebo recipients, the sequenced repertoires came from samples collected on day 63 after the first injection.

The input for sequencing was peripheral blood, taken in a trial of Ad26.COV2.S vaccine versus placebo. Source of these receptors: a person between 18 and 65 years old who received the Ad26.COV2.S COVID-19 vaccine or a placebo.

Details on this clone: The same CDR3 arises from other DNA sequences in this sample as well. V and J are TRBV27 and TRBJ2-7; D not certain. V was clipped by 8 bases and J by 1 base, with 6 bases between them. The CDR3 runs to 11 residues. Germline CDR1 MNHEY, CDR2 SMNVEV (reference sequence). The CDR3 DNA reads as TGTGCCAGCGGGTTATCCTACGAGCAGTACTTC. Translation gives CASGLSYEQYF.

CDR3 protein: CASSQEGTRGNSPLHF. In DNA, the CDR3 is TGTGCCAGCAGCCAAGAAGGGACGCGGGGGAATTCACCCCTCCACTTT. The chain couples TRBV3-1 (or the pseudogene TRBV3-2) to TRBJ1-6, with D possibly TRBD1 on 5 matching bases. The CDR3 is 16 residues long. The V end lost 0 bases, the J end lost 7 bases, and 13 bases lay between the germline ends. The germline V gene has CDR1 LGHDT and CDR2 YNNKEL (reference sequence).